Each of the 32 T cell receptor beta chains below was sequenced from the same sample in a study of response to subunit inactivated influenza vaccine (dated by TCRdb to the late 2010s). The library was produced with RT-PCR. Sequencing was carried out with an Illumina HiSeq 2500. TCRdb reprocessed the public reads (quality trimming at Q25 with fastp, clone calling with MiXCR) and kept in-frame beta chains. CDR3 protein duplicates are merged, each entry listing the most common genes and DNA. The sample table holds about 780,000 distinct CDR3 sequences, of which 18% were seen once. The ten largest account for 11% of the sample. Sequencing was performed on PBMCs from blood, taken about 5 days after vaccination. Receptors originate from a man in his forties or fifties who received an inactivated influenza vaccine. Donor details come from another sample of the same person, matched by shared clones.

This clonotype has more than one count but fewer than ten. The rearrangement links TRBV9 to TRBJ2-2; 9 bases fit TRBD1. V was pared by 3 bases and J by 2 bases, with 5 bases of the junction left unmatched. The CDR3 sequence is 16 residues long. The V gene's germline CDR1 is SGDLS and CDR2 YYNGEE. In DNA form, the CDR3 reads TGTGCCAGCAGCGCTACGACAGGGGGAAACACCGGGGAGCTGTTTTTT. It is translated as CASSATTGGNTGELFF.

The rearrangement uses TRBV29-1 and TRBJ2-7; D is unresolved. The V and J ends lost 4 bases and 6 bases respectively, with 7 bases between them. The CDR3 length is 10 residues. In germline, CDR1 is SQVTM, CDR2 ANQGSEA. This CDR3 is CSVGEPEQYF. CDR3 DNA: TGCAGCGTTGGGGAACCCGAGCAGTACTTC.

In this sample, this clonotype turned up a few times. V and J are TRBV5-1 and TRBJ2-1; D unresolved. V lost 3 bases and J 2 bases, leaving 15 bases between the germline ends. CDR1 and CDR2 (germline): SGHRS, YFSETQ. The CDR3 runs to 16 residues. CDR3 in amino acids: CASSSPDWNPYNEQFF. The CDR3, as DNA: TGCGCCAGCAGCTCTCCCGACTGGAACCCCTACAATGAGCAGTTCTTC.

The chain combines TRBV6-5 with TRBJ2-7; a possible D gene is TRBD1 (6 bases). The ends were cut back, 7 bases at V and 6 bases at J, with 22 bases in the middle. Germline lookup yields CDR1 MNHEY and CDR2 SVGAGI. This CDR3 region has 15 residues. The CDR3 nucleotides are TGTGCCAGCATTCTCACCACCGGGACAAGGTCCGAGCAGTACTTC. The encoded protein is CASILTTGTRSEQYF.

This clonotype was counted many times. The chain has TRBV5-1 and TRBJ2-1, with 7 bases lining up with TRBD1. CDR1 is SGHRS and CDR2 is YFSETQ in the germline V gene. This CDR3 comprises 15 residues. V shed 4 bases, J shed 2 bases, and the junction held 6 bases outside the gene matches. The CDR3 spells CASSPTGHTYNEQFF. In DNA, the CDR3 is TGCGCCAGCAGCCCGACAGGGCATACCTACAATGAGCAGTTCTTC.

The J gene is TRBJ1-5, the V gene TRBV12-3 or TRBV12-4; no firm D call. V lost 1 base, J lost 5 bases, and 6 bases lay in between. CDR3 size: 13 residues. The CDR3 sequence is CASSLESDQPQHF. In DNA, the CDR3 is TGTGCCAGCAGTTTAGAGTCCGATCAGCCCCAGCATTTT.

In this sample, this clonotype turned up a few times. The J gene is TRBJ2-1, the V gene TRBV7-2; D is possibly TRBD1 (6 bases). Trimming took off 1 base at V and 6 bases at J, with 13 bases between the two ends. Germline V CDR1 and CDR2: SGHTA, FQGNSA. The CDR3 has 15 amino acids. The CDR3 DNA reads TGTGCCAGCAGCTTAGGGGGGCGCGTACCCAATGAGCAGTTCTTC. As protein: CASSLGGRVPNEQFF.

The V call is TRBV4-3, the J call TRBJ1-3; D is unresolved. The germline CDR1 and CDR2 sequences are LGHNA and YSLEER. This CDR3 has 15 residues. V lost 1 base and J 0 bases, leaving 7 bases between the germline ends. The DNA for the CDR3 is TGCGCCAGCAGCCAAGGGCGCAACTCTGGAAACACCATATATTTT. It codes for CASSQGRNSGNTIYF.

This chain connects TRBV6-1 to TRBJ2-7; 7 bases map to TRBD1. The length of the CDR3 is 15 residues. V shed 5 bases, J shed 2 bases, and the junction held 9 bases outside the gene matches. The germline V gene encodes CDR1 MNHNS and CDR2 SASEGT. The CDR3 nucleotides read TGTGCCAGCAGTCGGTCCCGGGACAGCCCCTACGAGCAGTACTTC. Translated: CASSRSRDSPYEQYF.

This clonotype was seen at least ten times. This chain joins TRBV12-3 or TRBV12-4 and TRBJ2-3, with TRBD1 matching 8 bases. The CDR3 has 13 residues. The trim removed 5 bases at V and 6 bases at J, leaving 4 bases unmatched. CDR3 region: CASSRTGGDTQYF. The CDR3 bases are TGTGCCAGCAGTCGAACAGGGGGGGATACGCAGTATTTT.

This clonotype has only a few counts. CDR3 sequence reads: CASSRHTGDEETQYF. The CDR3, as DNA: TGTGCCAGCAGTCGACATACAGGGGATGAAGAGACCCAGTACTTC. The chain uses TRBV12-3 or TRBV12-4 and TRBJ2-5, with 7 bases lining up with TRBD1. The length of the CDR3 is 15 residues. Trimming at V came to 5 bases and at J to 3 bases, leaving 9 bases not matched to a gene.

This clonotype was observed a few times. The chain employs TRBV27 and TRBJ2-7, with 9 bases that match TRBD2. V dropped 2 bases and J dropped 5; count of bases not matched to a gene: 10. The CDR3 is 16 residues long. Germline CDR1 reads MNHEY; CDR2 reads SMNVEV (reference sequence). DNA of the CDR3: TGTGCCAGCAGTTTAGTTAAAGCGGGAGGAGGCCACGAGCAGTACTTC. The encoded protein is CASSLVKAGGGHEQYF.

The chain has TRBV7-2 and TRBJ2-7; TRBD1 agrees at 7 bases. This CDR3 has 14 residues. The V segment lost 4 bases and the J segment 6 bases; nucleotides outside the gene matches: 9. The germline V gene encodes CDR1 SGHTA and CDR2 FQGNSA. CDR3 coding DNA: TGTGCCAGCAGCTCTTGGACAGGTCTGGGCGAGCAGTACTTC. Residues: CASSSWTGLGEQYF.

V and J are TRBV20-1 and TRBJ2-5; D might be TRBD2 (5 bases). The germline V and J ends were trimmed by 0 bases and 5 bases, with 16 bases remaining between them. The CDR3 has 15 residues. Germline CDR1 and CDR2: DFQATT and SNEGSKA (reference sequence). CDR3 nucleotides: TGCAGTGCTAGAGATCCCCAACGCCGGGGTGAGACCCAGTACTTC. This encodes CSARDPQRRGETQYF.

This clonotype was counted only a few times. CDR3 loop: CASSVGYNEQFF. CDR3 coding DNA: TGTGCCAGCAGCGTAGGGTACAATGAGCAGTTCTTC. J is TRBJ2-1 and V is TRBV9; D is undetermined. Germline CDR1 SGDLS, CDR2 YYNGEE. The CDR3 is 12 amino acids. Trimming pared 0 bases from V and 4 bases from J, leaving 2 bases between.

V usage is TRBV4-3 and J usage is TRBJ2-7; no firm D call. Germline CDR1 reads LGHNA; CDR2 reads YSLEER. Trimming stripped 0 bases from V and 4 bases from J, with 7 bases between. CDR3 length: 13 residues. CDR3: CASSQESRYEQYF. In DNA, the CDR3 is TGCGCCAGCAGCCAAGAGAGTCGGTACGAGCAGTACTTC.

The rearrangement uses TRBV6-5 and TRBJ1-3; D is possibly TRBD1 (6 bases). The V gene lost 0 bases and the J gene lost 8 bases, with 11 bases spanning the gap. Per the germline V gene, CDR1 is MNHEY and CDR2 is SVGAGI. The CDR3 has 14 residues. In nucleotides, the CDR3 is TGTGCCAGCAGTTACTCCTCCAGGGGTGACACCATATATTTT. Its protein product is CASSYSSRGDTIYF.

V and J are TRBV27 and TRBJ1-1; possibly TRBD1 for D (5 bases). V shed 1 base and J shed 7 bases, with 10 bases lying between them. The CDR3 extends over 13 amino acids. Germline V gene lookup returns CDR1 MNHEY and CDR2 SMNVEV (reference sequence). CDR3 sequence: CASSLFRGVEAFF. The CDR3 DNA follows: TGTGCCAGCAGTTTATTCAGAGGGGTTGAAGCTTTCTTT.

The CDR3 DNA follows: TGTGCCAGCAGCGTAACAGGGCAAGAGACCCAGTACTTC. It specifies CASSVTGQETQYF. J is TRBJ2-5 and V is TRBV9; D may be TRBD1 (6 bases). Trimming shortened V by 1 base and J by 2 bases, and 6 bases separated the two germline ends. The CDR3 is 13 amino acids. Germline V lookup: CDR1 SGDLS, CDR2 YYNGEE.

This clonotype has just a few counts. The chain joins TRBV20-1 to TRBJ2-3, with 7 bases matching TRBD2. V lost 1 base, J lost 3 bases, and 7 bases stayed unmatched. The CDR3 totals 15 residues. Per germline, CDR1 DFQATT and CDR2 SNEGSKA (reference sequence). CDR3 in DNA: TGCAGTGCTAGAGGAGCTAGCGGAGGAACAGATACGCAGTATTTT. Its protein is CSARGASGGTDTQYF.

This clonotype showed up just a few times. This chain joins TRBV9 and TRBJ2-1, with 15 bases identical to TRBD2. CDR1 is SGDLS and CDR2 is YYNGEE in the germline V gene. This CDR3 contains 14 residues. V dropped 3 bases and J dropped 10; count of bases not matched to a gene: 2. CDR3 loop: CASSGGTSGREQFF. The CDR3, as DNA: TGTGCCAGCAGCGGAGGGACTAGCGGGAGGGAGCAGTTCTTC.

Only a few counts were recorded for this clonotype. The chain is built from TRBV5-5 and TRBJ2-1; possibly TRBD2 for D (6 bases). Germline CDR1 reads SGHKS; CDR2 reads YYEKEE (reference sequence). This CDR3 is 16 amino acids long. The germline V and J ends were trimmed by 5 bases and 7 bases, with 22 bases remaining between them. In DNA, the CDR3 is TGTGCCAGCAGTTATTTGGAGGGGCCGTTCTGGAATGAGCAGTTCTTC. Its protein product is CASSYLEGPFWNEQFF.

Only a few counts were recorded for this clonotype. The CDR3 nucleotides read TGTGCCATCAGTGAGTCTAGACAGGGGGCGGACAATGAGCAGTTCTTC. This sequence encodes CAISESRQGADNEQFF. The V gene is TRBV10-3, the J gene TRBJ2-1, with 10 bases fitting TRBD1. Germline values: CDR1 ENHRY, CDR2 SYGVKD. This CDR3 region has 16 residues. V shed 0 bases and J 5 bases; nucleotides not matched to a gene: 4.

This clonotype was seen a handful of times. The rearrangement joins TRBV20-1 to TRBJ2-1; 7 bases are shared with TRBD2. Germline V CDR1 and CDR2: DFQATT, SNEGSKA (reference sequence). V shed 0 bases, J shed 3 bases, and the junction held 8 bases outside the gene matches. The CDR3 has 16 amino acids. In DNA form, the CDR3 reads TGCAGTGCTAGAGATGGCGCGGGGGACCTCTACAATGAGCAGTTCTTC. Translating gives CSARDGAGDLYNEQFF.

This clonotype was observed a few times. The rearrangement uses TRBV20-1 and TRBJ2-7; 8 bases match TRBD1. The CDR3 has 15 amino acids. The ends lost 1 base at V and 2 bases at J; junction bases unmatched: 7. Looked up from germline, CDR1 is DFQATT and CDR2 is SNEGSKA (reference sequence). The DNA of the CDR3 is TGCAGTGCTAGAGTCCTCGGACAGGGTGCCTACGAGCAGTACTTC. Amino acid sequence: CSARVLGQGAYEQYF.

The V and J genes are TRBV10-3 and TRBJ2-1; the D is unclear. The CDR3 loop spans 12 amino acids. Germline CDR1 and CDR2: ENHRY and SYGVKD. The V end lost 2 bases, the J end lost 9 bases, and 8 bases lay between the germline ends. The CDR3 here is CAISEPPGEQFF. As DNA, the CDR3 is TGTGCCATCAGTGAGCCCCCGGGTGAGCAGTTCTTC.

Written as DNA, the CDR3 is TGTGCCAGCAGTTACTCGTACAGGGGAGAACATGGCTACACCTTC. Its translation: CASSYSYRGEHGYTF. V is TRBV6-5 and J is TRBJ1-2; TRBD1 agrees at 7 bases. The germline CDR1 and CDR2 sequences are MNHEY and SVGAGI. Trimming at V came to 0 bases and at J to 6 bases, leaving 7 bases not matched to a gene. The CDR3 is 15 residues long.

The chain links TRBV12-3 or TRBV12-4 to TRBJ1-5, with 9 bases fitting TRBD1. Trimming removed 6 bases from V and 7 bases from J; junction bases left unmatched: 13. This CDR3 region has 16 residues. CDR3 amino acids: CASSRVVGQGIQPQHF. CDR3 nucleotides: TGTGCCAGCAGCCGTGTTGTAGGACAGGGGATCCAGCCCCAGCATTTT.

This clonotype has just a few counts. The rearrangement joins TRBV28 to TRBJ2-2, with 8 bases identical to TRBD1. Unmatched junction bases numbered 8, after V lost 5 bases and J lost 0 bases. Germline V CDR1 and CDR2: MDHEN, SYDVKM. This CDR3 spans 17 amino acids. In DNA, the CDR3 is TGTGCCAGCAGTCCCGGGACAGGCCTTACGAACACCGGGGAGCTGTTTTTT. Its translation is CASSPGTGLTNTGELFF.

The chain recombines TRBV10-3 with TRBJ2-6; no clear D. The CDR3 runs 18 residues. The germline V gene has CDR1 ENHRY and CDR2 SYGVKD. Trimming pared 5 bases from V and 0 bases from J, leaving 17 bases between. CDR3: CAISPRILLSSGANVLTF. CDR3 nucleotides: TGTGCCATCAGTCCAAGGATCCTCCTAAGCTCTGGGGCCAACGTCCTGACTTTC.

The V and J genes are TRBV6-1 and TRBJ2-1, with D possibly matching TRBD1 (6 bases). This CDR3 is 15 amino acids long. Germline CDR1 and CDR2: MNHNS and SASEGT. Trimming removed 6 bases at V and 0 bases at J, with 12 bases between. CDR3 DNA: TGTGCCAGCAGCCCAGGACAGAACTCCTACAATGAGCAGTTCTTC. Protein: CASSPGQNSYNEQFF.

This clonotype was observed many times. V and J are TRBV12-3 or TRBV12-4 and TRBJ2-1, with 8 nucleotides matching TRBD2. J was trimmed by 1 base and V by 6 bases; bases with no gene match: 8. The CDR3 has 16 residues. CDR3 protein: CASSRRLAQSYNEQFF. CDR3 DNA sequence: TGTGCCAGCAGCCGGAGACTAGCGCAATCCTACAATGAGCAGTTCTTC.